This T cell receptor beta chain was profiled in a study of T cells in Graves' hyperthyroidism and ophthalmopathy. Study results and limitations: Most clonotypes that expanded in the thyroid above 0.001 also showed up in blood. Progression to ophthalmopathy was predicted a median of about six months early.

RNA transcripts were the template for amplifying TCR beta CDR3 regions. Initially, a first-round RT-PCR of the TCR CDR3 employed the HTBI primer set. TCRdb passed the multiplex PCR reads through MiXCR, listing each CDR3 protein once. The table has 450,000 to 650,000 distinct CDR3 sequences, around 21% seen once. Germline values: CDR1 SNHLY, CDR2 FYNNEI. V was cut by 6 bases and J by 5 bases, with 16 bases left in between. CDR3 length: 14 residues. The study enrolled patients aged 18 to 65 with newly diagnosed hyperthyroidism of under 2 months' duration. PBMCs came from about 10 ml fresh peripheral blood. In its sample, this clonotype was seen a few times. Its antigen is still unknown.

The specimen was blood. The clonotype comes from a man between 18 and 35 years old with Graves' hyperthyroidism. This chain uses TRBV2 with TRBJ1-1; no clear D. In DNA form, the CDR3 reads TGTGCCAGCAGCGCAAGAGGGCCCGGTACTGAAGCTTTCTTT. It encodes CASSARGPGTEAFF.